The entry that follows covers one T cell receptor (beta chain) sequence. This entry comes from a study of blood T cell repertoires in COVID-19. Study background: COVID-19 samples from acute and convalescent phases originated in the United States, Italy and Spain. In each case, the material was cDNA or gDNA derived from T cells, B-cell-depleted T cells, or PBMCs.

The CDR3 has 16 amino acids. V shed 4 bases and J 1 base; nucleotides not matched to a gene: 9. CDR1 is SQVTM, CDR2 ANQGSEA, per germline. As processed by the authors: For nucleated cells, counts were estimated from reference gene primer amplification. The method was immunoSEQ multiplex PCR; TCRdb's version includes in-frame clones alone and lacks a portion of them. V and J calls plus clone size are reproduced from that table; the DNA served to infer D and trimming. The table shows over 200,000 clones, with around nine tenths occurring only once. This clonotype originated in a woman aged 55-75 years with acute or convalescent COVID-19. The sample consisted of peripheral blood. The chain recombines TRBV29-1 with TRBJ2-1, with 8 bases matching TRBD1. The CDR3 nucleotides read TGCAGCGTTGTTTTTCGGACAGGGAGGTCCTACAATGAGCAGTTCTTC. It yields the protein CSVVFRTGRSYNEQFF.